This T cell receptor (beta chain) was obtained from a study of CD8 T cells in Susac syndrome. Reverse transcription of roughly 0.5 to 1 ug RNA was performed with random hexamers. TCRdb processed the immunoSEQ multiplex PCR reads anew with MiXCR; each CDR3 protein has one entry. This sample has some 200,000 distinct CDR3 sequences; approximately 95% occur once, and the top ten carry around 0.15%. Looked up from germline, CDR1 is SGHTA and CDR2 is FQGNSA. The CDR3 runs to 15 residues. V was pared by 5 bases and J by 6 bases, with 17 bases between. The sample consisted of CD8+ T cells from PBMCs. The sequence derives from a human donor with Susac syndrome. This chain uses TRBV7-2 with TRBJ2-1, with D perhaps given as TRBD1 or TRBD2 (6 bases each). The CDR3 region is CASSPPGAVSNEQFF. The CDR3 DNA is TGTGCCAGCAGCCCCCCGGGGGCGGTGTCCAATGAGCAGTTCTTC.